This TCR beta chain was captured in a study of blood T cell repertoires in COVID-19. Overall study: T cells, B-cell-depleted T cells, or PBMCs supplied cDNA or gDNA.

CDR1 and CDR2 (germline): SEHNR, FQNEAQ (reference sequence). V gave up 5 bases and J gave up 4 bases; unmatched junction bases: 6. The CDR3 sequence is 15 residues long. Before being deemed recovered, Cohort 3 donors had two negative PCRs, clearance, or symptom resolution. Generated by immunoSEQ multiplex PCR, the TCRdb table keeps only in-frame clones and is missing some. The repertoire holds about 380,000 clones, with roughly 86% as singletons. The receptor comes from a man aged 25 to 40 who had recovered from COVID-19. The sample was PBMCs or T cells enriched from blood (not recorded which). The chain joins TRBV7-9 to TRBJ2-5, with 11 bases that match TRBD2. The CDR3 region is CASSPIGTSGETQYF. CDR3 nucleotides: TGTGCCAGCAGCCCGATTGGGACTAGCGGAGAGACCCAGTACTTC.